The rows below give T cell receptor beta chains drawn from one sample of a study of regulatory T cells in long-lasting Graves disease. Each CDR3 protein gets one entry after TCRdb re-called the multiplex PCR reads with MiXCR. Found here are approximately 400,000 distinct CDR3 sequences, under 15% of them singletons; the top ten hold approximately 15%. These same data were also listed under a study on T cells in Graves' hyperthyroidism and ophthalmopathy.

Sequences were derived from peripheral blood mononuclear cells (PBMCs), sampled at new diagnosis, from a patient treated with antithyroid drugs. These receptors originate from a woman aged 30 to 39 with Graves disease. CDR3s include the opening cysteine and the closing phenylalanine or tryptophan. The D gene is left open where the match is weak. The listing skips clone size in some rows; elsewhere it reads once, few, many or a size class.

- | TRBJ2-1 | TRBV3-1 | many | CASSQVQRAYNEQFF | TGTGCCAGCAGCCAAGTCCAGCGGGCGTACAATGAGCAGTTCTTC
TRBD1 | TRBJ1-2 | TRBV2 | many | CASGWDSRYGYTF | TGTGCCAGCGGGTGGGACAGTCGATATGGCTACACCTTC
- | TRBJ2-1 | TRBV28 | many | CASSPYPRGNEQFF | TGTGCCAGCAGTCCATACCCCAGAGGCAATGAGCAGTTCTTC
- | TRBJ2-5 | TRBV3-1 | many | CASSQDPSPKTQYF | TGTGCCAGCAGCCAAGATCCCAGCCCCAAGACCCAGTACTTC
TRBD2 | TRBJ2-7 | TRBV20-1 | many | CSARTSGRTEEQYF | TGCAGTGCGAGGACTAGCGGGAGGACTGAAGAGCAGTACTTC
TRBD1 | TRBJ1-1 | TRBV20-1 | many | CSARTGGRAAEAFF | TGCAGTGCCCGTACAGGGGGCCGGGCCGCTGAAGCTTTCTTT
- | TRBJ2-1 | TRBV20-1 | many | CSARFSVGHEQFF | TGCAGTGCTAGGTTTAGCGTGGGGCATGAGCAGTTCTTC
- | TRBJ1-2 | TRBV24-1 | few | CATSDSSGRLRGYTF | TGTGCCACCAGTGATTCCTCTGGCCGCTTAAGAGGCTACACCTTC
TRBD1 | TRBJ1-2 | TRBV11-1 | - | CASSHDPGTGSHGYTF | TGTGCCAGCAGCCACGACCCCGGGACAGGGAGCCATGGCTACACCTTC
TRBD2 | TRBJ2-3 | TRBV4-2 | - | CASSQDKTSGKEDTQYF | TGTGCCAGCAGCCAAGATAAGACTAGCGGGAAAGAAGATACGCAGTATTTT
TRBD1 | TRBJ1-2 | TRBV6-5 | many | CASSYSRQGARGYTF | TGTGCCAGCAGTTACTCAAGACAGGGGGCGAGGGGCTACACCTTC
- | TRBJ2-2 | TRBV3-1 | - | CASSQEGAGVVTGELFF | TGTGCCAGCAGCCAAGAGGGGGCAGGGGTGGTCACCGGGGAGCTGTTTTTT
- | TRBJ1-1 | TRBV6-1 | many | CASRKTRLNTEAFF | TGTGCCAGCAGAAAGACCAGGCTGAACACTGAAGCTTTCTTT
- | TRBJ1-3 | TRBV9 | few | CASSVDLSSGNTIYF | TGTGCCAGCAGCGTTGACCTCTCCTCTGGAAACACCATATATTTT
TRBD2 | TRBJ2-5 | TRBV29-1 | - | CSAGGGIQETQYF | TGCAGCGCTGGGGGGGGGATTCAAGAGACCCAGTACTTC
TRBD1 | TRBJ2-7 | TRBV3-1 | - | CASSQTGHGACEQYF | TGTGCCAGCAGCCAGACAGGGCACGGTGCCTGCGAGCAGTACTTC
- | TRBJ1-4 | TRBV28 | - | CASRQLSRTTSEKLFF | TGTGCCAGCAGACAACTCAGCCGCACTACAAGTGAAAAACTGTTTTTT
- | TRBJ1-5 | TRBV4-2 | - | CASSQERISNQPQHF | TGTGCCAGCAGCCAAGAGCGGATTAGCAATCAGCCCCAGCATTTT
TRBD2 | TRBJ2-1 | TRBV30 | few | CAWSGTSVRRTTYNEQFF | TGTGCCTGGAGTGGGACTAGCGTGAGGCGCACTACCTACAATGAGCAGTTCTTC
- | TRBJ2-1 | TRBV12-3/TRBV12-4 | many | CASSPRMGVEQFF | TGTGCCAGCAGCCCTCGTATGGGGGTTGAGCAGTTCTTC
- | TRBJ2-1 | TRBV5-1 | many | CASSLAETAYNEQFF | TGCGCCAGCAGCTTGGCCGAGACAGCCTACAATGAGCAGTTCTTC
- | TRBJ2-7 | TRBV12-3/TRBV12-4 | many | CASSFGLWTFPSSTYEQYF | TGTGCCAGCAGTTTTGGGCTGTGGACTTTCCCGTCTTCCACCTACGAGCAGTACTTC
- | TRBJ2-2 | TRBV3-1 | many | CATRLSGNGELFF | TGTGCCACCAGACTTAGCGGAAACGGGGAGCTGTTTTTT
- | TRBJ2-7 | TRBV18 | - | CASSPKTGAHEQYF | TGTGCCAGCTCACCAAAAACGGGGGCCCACGAGCAGTACTTC
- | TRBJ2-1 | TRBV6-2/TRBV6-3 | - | CASSYSRPSSYNEQFF | TGTGCCAGCAGTTACTCAAGACCCAGCTCCTACAATGAGCAGTTCTTC
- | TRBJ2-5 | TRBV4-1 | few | CASSQEVVGGETQYF | TGCGCCAGCAGCCAAGAGGTGGTGGGCGGGGAGACCCAGTACTTC
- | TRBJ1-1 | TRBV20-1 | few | CSARSNTEAFF | TGCAGTGCTAGAAGTAACACTGAAGCTTTCTTT
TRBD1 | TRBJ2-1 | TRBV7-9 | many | CASSQRQGGHNEQFF | TGTGCCAGCAGTCAGCGACAGGGGGGACACAATGAGCAGTTCTTC
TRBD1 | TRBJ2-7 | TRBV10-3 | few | CAISVGQSYEQYF | TGTGCCATCAGTGTGGGACAGTCCTACGAGCAGTACTTC
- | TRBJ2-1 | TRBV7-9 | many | CASSLSAGYNEQFF | TGTGCCAGCAGCTTATCTGCGGGATACAATGAGCAGTTCTTC
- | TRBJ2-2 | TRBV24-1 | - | CATSDPGTSSNTGELFF | TGTGCCACCAGTGACCCCGGGACTTCCTCGAACACCGGGGAGCTGTTTTTT
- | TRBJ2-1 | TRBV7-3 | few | CASSLRTESEQFF | TGTGCCAGCAGCTTAAGGACGGAGTCTGAGCAGTTCTTC
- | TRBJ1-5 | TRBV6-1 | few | CASNFGGGNQPQHF | TGTGCCAGCAATTTCGGCGGAGGGAATCAGCCCCAGCATTTT
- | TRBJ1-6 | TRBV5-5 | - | CASSLDPSSSYNSPLHF | TGTGCCAGCAGCTTGGACCCCTCGAGCTCCTATAATTCACCCCTCCACTTT
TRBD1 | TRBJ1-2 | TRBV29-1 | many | CSVETANRGSNYGYTF | TGCAGCGTTGAAACAGCCAACAGGGGGTCTAACTATGGCTACACCTTC
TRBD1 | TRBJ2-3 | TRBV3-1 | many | CASSHARTGSSVGTQYF | TGTGCCAGCAGCCACGCCCGGACAGGGTCTAGCGTAGGTACGCAGTATTTT
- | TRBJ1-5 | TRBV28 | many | CASSRGGNSNQPQHF | TGTGCCAGCAGTCGAGGGGGAAATAGCAATCAGCCCCAGCATTTT
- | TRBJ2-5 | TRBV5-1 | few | CASRRARVGGETQYF | TGCGCCAGCAGACGTGCTCGGGTAGGGGGAGAGACCCAGTACTTC
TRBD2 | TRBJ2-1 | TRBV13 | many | CASSPSGSRAYNEQFF | TGTGCCAGCAGCCCTAGCGGGAGTAGGGCTTACAATGAGCAGTTCTTC
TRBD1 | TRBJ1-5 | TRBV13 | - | CASSSGTGYSNQPQHF | TGTGCTAGCAGCTCCGGGACAGGTTATAGCAATCAGCCCCAGCATTTT
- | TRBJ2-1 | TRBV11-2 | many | CASSLGLSGALGLEQFF | TGTGCCAGCAGCTTGGGGCTATCGGGAGCCCTCGGTTTGGAGCAGTTCTTC
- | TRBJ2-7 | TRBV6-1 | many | CASLTGAWGEQYF | TGTGCCAGCTTAACCGGAGCCTGGGGCGAGCAGTACTTC
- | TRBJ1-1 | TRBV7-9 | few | CASSVPLPRTNTEAFF | TGTGCCAGCAGCGTCCCCCTCCCACGGACGAACACTGAAGCTTTCTTT
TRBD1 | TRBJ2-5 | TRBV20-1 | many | CSARPDRGLSETQYF | TGCAGTGCTAGACCCGACAGGGGGCTATCGGAGACCCAGTACTTC
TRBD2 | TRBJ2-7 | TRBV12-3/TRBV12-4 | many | CASSPDPGTSSYEQYF | TGTGCCAGCAGTCCTGACCCCGGGACTAGCTCCTACGAGCAGTACTTC
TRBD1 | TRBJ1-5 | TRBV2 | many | CASRIDRALGPQHF | TGTGCCAGCAGAATCGACAGGGCTCTAGGGCCCCAGCATTTT
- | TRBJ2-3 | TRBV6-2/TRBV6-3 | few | CASSPTGFGDTQYF | TGTGCCAGCAGCCCCACAGGGTTCGGAGATACACAGTATTTT
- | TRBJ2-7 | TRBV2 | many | CAGSLDGLYEQYF | TGTGCCGGTAGCCTGGACGGGCTCTACGAGCAGTACTTC
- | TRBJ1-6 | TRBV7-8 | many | CASSFWTANSPLHF | TGTGCCAGCAGCTTCTGGACAGCCAATTCACCCCTCCACTTT
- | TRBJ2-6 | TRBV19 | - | CASSILRSGANVLTF | TGTGCCAGTAGTATTTTGCGGTCTGGGGCCAACGTCCTGACTTTC
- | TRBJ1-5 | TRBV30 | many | CAWSVDSNQPQHF | TGTGCCTGGAGTGTTGATAGCAATCAGCCCCAGCATTTT
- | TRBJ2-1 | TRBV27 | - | CAPQGDEQFF | TGTGCGCCTCAGGGAGACGAGCAGTTCTTC